This T cell receptor (beta chain) originates from a study of CD4 T cells in relation to SARS-CoV-2 and coronaviruses. Study results and caveats: Around two thirds of donors had memory CD4+ clonotypes crossrecognizing SARS-CoV-2 and common cold coronavirus spike.

This clone was seen a single time. What it recognizes is unknown. With 4 bases removed from V and 5 bases from J, the gap between germline ends came to 10 bases. The CDR3 is made up of 13 amino acids. Germline V gene data show CDR1 as SNHLY and CDR2 as FYNNEI. Data came from immunoSEQ multiplex PCR; TCRdb stores just in-frame clones and leaves some out. The sample records 25,000 to 35,000 clones, roughly 72% being singletons. Unexposed donor CD4+ T cells date from about 2011-2019, before the COVID-19 pandemic. The cells were cultured for approximately 10 days before CD4+ T cells were isolated. This clonotype was sampled from a human donor in good health. Sequencing was done on a sample of CD4+ T cells from PBMCs, cultured in vitro. The rearrangement links TRBV2 to TRBJ2-3, with D unresolved. The CDR3 loop reads CASSVLQRDTQYF. The CDR3 nucleotides read TGTGCCAGCAGTGTTCTACAGAGAGATACGCAGTATTTT. Combining the CDR3 with reference TRBV2 and TRBJ2-3 gives the whole variable domain EPEVTQTPSHQVTQMGQEVILRCVPISNHLYFYWYRQILGQKVEFLVSFYNNEISEKSEIFDDQFSVERPDGSNFTLKIRSTKLEDSAMYFCASSVLQRDTQYFGPGTRLTVL.